Described below is a single T cell receptor (beta chain) sequence and its context. Only in-frame clones appear in the TCRdb table, and some are missing; sequencing was by immunoSEQ multiplex PCR. The sample comprises some 70,000 clones, roughly three quarters of which are singletons, and about 10% rests with the top ten. The sample comes from a study of blood T cell repertoires in COVID-19. Study-wide background: Donors in the United States, Italy and Spain gave samples during acute or convalescent COVID-19. PBMCs, B-cell-depleted T cells, or T cells provided the cDNA or gDNA that made up the material.

The junction had 7 bases not matched to a gene; V was cut back by 4 bases and J by 2 bases. The CDR3 loop spans 15 amino acids. Germline CDR1 is LNHDA and CDR2 is SQIVND (reference sequence). The chain links TRBV19 to TRBJ1-1, with TRBD1 identical over 7 bases. The clonotype originates from a woman between 45 and 60 years old with acute or convalescent COVID-19. What was sequenced was peripheral blood. The CDR3 DNA sequence: TGTGCCAGTAGTACGGGACAGACGACTAACACTGAAGCTTTCTTT. Its protein is CASSTGQTTNTEAFF.